The following is a T cell receptor (beta chain) sequence with its context. Its antigen remains unidentified. Germline lookup yields CDR1 GTSNPN and CDR2 SVGIG (reference sequence). This CDR3 spans 13 amino acids. V was cut by 4 bases and J by 5 bases, with 12 bases left in between. The data stem from a study of cytomegalovirus exposure and HLA in healthy donors. Study-level information: The early release's HLA-typed donors yielded approximately 82 million unique TCRs. Study-level findings and limits: V segments that were indistinguishable, TRBV6-2 and TRBV6-3 among them, were omitted from analysis.

PCR employed 60 Vbeta and 13 Jbeta primers. Profiled with immunoSEQ multiplex PCR; TCRdb holds only in-frame clones, not every one. The sample contains approximately 93,000 clones, 70% to 85% of which appear only once. This TCR came from a man in his forties or fifties in good health and CMV-seronegative. Sequencing used PBMCs. This chain joins TRBV30 and TRBJ2-1; D gene ambiguous. CDR3 amino acids: CAWTKSLDNEQFF. The DNA for the CDR3 is TGTGCCTGGACCAAAAGCCTAGACAATGAGCAGTTCTTC.